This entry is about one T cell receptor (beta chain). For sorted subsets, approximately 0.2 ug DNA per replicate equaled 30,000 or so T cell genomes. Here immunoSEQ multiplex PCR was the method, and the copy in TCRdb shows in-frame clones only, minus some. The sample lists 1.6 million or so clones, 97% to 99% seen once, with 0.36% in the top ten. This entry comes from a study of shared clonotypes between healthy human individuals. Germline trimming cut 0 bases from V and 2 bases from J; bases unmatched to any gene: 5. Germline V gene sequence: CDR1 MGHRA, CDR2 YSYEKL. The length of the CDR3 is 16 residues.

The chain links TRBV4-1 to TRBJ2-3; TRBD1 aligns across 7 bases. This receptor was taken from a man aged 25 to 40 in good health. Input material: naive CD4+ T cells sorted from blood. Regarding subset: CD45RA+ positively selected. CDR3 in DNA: TGCGCCAGCAGCCAAGATAAGGGACAGCTCACAGATACGCAGTATTTT. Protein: CASSQDKGQLTDTQYF.